In this sample, the clone carrying this T cell receptor (beta chain) turned up many times. Antigen unknown. This record belongs to a study of Graves' ophthalmopathy and Graves' hyperthyroidism. Study in general: Specimen type is peripheral blood, obtained at initial diagnosis before any treatment. Study-level results: As the model predicted ophthalmopathy progression, it achieved a sensitivity of approximately 65% and a specificity of 72.22%.

Amplifying from RNA transcripts, the study obtained TCR beta CDR3 regions. RT-PCR with HTBI primers came first, then second-round multiplex PCR. TCRdb recomputed calls from the multiplex PCR reads with MiXCR, one row per CDR3 protein. Among 300,000 to 500,000 distinct CDR3 sequences listed, 15% to 17% were seen once. Researchers turned away patients with other autoimmune diseases, uncontrolled infections, pregnancy or lactation. The germline V gene has CDR1 MRHNA and CDR2 SNTAGT. Trimming at V came to 5 bases and at J to 7 bases, leaving 21 bases not matched to a gene. The CDR3 runs to 19 residues. The sample taken for sequencing was peripheral blood. The V call is TRBV6-4, the J call TRBJ1-2, with 11 nucleotides matching TRBD1. This receptor was identified in a woman aged 18-29 years with stable Graves' hyperthyroidism. The CDR3 sequence is CASSTGQGAFRSRPTGYTF. The CDR3 DNA is TGTGCCAGCAGTACCGGACAGGGGGCGTTTCGGAGCCGACCCACTGGCTACACCTTC.